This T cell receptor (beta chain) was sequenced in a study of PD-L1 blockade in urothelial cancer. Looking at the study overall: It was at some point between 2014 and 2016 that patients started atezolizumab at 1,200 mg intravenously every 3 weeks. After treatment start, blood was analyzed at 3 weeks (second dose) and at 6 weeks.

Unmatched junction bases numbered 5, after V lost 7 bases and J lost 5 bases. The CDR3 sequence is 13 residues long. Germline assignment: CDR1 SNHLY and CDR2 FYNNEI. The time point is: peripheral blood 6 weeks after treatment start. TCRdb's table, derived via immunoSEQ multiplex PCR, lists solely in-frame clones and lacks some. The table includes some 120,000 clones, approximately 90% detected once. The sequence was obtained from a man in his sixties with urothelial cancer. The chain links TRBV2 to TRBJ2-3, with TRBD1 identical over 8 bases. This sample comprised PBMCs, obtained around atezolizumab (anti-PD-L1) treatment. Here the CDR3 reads CASKTGEIDTQYF. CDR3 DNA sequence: TGTGCCAGCAAGACAGGGGAAATAGATACGCAGTATTTT.